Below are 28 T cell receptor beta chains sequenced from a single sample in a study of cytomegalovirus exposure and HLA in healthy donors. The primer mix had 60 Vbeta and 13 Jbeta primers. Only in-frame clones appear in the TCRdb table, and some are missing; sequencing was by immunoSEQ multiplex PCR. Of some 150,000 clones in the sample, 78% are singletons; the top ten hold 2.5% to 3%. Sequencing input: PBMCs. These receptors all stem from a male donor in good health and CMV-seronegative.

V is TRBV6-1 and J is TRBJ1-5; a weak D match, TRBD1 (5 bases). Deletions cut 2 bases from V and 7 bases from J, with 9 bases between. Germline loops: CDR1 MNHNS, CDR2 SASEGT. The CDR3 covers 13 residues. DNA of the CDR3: TGTGCCAGCAGTGAACAGGGAACCCAGCCCCAGCATTTT. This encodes CASSEQGTQPQHF.

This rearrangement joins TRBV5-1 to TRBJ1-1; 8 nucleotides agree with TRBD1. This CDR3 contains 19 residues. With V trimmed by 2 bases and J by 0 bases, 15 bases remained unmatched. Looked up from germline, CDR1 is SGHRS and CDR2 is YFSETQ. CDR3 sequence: CASSFSYRTGNLMNTEAFF. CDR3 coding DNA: TGCGCCAGCAGCTTTTCTTATAGGACAGGGAACCTCATGAACACTGAAGCTTTCTTT.

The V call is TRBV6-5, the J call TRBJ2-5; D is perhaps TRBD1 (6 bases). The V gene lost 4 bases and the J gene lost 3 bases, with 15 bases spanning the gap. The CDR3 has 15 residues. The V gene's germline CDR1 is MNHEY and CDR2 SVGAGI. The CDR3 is CASSSTLDSKETQYF. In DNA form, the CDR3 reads TGTGCCAGCAGTTCCACCCTGGACAGCAAAGAGACCCAGTACTTC.

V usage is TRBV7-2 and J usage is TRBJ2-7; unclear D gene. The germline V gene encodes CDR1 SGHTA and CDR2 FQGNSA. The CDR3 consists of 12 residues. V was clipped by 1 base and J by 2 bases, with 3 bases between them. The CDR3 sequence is CASSLVAYEQYF. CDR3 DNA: TGTGCCAGCAGCTTAGTAGCCTACGAGCAGTACTTC.

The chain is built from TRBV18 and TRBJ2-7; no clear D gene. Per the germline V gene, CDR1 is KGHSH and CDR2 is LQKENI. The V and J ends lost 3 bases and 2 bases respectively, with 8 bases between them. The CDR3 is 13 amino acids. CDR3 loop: CASSPQATYEQYF. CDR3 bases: TGTGCCAGCTCACCGCAGGCTACCTACGAGCAGTACTTC. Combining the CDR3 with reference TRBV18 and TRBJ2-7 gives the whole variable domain NAGVMQNPRHLVRRRGQEARLRCSPMKGHSHVYWYRQLPEEGLKFMVYLQKENIIDESGMPKERFSAEFPKEGPSILRIQQVVRGDSAAYFCASSPQATYEQYFGPGTRLTVT.

The CDR3 bases are TGTGCCAGCAGTACGGGACAGGGGGCTTCGTCCTACGAGCAGTACTTC. Translation: CASSTGQGASSYEQYF. This chain connects TRBV27 to TRBJ2-7; 12 bases align to TRBD1. The CDR3 is 16 residues long. After removal of 5 bases from V and 1 base from J, the junction contained 6 bases not matched to a gene. From germline, CDR1 is MNHEY and CDR2 SMNVEV (reference sequence).

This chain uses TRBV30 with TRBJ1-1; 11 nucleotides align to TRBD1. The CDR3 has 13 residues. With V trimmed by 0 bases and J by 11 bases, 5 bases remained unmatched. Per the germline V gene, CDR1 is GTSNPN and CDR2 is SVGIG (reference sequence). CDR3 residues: CAWSVGQGALAFF. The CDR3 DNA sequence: TGTGCCTGGAGTGTAGGACAGGGGGCTCTCGCTTTCTTT.

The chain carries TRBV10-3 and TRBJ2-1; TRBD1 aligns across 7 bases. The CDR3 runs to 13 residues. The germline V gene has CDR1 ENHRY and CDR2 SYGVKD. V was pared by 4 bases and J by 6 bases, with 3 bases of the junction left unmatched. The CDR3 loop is CAISVGTANEQFF. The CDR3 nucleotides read TGTGCCATCAGTGTAGGGACAGCCAATGAGCAGTTCTTC.

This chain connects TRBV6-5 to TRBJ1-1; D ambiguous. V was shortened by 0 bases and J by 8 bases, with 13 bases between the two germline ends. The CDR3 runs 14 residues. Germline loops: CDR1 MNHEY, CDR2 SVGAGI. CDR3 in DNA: TGTGCCAGCAGTTACTCGAGAGGGAAGCACGAAGCTTTCTTT. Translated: CASSYSRGKHEAFF.

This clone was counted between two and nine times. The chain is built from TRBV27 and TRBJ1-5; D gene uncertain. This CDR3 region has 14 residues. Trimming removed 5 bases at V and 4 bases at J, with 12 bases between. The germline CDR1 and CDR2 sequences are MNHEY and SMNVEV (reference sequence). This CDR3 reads CASSPLLSNQPQHF. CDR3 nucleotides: TGTGCCAGCAGTCCGTTACTTAGTAATCAGCCCCAGCATTTT.

Here the CDR3 DNA reads TGTGCCAGCAGCTTTGGCGGGACCTACAATGAGCAGTTCTTC. This sequence encodes CASSFGGTYNEQFF. The chain joins TRBV7-9 to TRBJ2-1; maybe TRBD2 (6 bases). V shed 3 bases and J shed 2 bases, with 8 bases lying between them. The CDR3 consists of 14 residues. CDR1 SEHNR and CDR2 FQNEAQ come from the germline V gene (reference sequence).

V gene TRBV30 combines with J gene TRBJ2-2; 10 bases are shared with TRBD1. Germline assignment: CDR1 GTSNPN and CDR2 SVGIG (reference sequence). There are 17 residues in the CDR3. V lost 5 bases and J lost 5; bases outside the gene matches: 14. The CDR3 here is CAWDSRDRGFRTGELFF. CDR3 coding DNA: TGTGCCTGGGACTCCCGGGACAGGGGTTTCAGAACCGGGGAGCTGTTTTTT.

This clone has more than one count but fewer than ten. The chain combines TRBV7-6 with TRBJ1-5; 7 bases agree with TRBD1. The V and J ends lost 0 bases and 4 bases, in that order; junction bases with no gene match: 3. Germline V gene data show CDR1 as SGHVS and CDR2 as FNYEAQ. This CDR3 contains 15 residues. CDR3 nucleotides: TGTGCCAGCAGCTTAGCGACAGGGTTTAATCAGCCCCAGCATTTT. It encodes CASSLATGFNQPQHF.

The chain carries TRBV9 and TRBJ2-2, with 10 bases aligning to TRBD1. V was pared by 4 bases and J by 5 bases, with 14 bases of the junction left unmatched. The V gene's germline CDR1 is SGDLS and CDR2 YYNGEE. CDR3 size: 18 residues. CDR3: CASSTGRTTGGYTGELFF. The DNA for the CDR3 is TGTGCCAGCAGCACCGGTAGAACGACAGGGGGCTATACCGGGGAGCTGTTTTTT.

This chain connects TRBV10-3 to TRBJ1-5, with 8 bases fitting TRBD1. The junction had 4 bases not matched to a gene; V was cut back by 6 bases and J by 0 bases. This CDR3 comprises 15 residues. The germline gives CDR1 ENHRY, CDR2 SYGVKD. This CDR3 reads CAIRADRGSNQPQHF. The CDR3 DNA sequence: TGTGCCATCAGAGCCGACAGGGGTAGCAATCAGCCCCAGCATTTT.

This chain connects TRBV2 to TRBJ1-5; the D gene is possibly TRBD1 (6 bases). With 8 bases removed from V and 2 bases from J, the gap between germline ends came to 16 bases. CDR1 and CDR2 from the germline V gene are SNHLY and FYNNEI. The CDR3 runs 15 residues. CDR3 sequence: CASLVGGPGNQPQHF. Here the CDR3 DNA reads TGTGCCAGCTTAGTGGGGGGGCCCGGCAATCAGCCCCAGCATTTT.

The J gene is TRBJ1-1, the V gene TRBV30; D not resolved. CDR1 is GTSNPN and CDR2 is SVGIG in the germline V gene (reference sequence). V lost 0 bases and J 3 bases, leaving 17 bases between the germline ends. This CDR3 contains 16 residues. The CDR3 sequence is CAWSVLGSGFYTEAFF. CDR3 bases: TGTGCCTGGAGTGTACTCGGATCGGGGTTCTACACTGAAGCTTTCTTT.

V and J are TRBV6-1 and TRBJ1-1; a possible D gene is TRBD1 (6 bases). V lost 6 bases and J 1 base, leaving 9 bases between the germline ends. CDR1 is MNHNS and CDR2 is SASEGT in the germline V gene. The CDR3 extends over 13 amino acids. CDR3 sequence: CASSGQQNTEAFF. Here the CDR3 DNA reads TGTGCCAGCAGCGGACAGCAGAACACTGAAGCTTTCTTT.

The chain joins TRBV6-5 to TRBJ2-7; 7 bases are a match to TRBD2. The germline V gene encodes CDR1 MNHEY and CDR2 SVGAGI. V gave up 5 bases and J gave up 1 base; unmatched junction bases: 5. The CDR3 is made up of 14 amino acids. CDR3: CASSARESSYEQYF. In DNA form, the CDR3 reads TGTGCCAGCAGTGCGCGGGAGTCTTCCTACGAGCAGTACTTC.

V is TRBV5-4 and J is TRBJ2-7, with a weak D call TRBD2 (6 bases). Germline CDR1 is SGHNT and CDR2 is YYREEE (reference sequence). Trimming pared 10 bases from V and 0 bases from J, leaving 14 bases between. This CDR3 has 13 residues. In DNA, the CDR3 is TGTGCCGCAAGAGGGAGGAACTCCTACGAGCAGTACTTC. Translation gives CAARGRNSYEQYF.

In DNA, the CDR3 is TGTGCCAGCAGTTTGGACAGGGAGGTCGGCTACACCTTC. Protein product: CASSLDREVGYTF. The chain couples TRBV6-5 to TRBJ1-2; 8 bases line up with TRBD1. The V and J ends lost 4 bases and 8 bases, in that order; junction bases with no gene match: 6. The length of the CDR3 is 13 residues. Germline V gives CDR1 MNHEY, CDR2 SVGAGI.

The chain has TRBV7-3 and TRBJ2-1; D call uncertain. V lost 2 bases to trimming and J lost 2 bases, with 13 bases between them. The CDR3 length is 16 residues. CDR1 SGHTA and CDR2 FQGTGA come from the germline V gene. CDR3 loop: CASSLLPRSTYNEQFF. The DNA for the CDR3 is TGTGCCAGCAGCTTATTACCCCGCTCTACCTACAATGAGCAGTTCTTC.

In nucleotides, the CDR3 is TGCGCCAGCAGCTCTACAGGTGGTAACTATGGCTACACCTTC. This codes for CASSSTGGNYGYTF. V is TRBV5-1 and J is TRBJ1-2, with TRBD1 as a possible D gene (5 bases). CDR1 and CDR2 (germline): SGHRS, YFSETQ. V dropped 3 bases and J dropped 1 base, with 10 bases sitting between them. This CDR3 contains 14 residues. The whole variable domain, filled in from reference TRBV5-1 and TRBJ1-2, reads KAGVTQTPRYLIKTRGQQVTLSCSPISGHRSVSWYQQTPGQGLQFLFEYFSETQRNKGNFPGRFSGRQFSNSRSEMNVSTLELGDSALYLCASSSTGGNYGYTFGSGTRLTVV.

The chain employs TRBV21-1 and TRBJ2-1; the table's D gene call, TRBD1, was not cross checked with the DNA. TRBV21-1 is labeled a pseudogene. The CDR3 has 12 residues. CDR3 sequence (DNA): TGTGCCAGCAGAACACAGGGAAATGAGCAGTTCTTC. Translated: CASRTQGNEQFF.

CDR3 amino acids: CASDSWDSSTDTQYF. The CDR3 DNA is TGCGCCAGCGACTCGTGGGACAGCTCCACAGATACGCAGTATTTT. This chain joins TRBV5-1 and TRBJ2-3, with 7 bases lining up with TRBD1. The J segment lost 2 bases and the V segment lost 7 bases, leaving 10 bases of the junction unmatched. Germline values: CDR1 SGHRS, CDR2 YFSETQ. CDR3 length: 15 residues.

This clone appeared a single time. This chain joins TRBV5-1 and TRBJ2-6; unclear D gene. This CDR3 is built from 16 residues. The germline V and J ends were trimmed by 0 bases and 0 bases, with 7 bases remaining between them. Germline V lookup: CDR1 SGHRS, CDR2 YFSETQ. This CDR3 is CASSLERVSGANVLTF. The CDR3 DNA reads TGCGCCAGCAGCTTGGAACGGGTCTCTGGGGCCAACGTCCTGACTTTC.

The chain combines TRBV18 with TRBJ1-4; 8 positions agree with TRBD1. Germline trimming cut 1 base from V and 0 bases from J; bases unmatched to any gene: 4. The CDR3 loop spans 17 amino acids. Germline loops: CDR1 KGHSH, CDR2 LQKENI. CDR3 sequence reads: CASSPLDRGSTNEKLFF. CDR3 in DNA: TGTGCCAGCTCACCACTTGACAGGGGTTCAACTAATGAAAAACTGTTTTTT.

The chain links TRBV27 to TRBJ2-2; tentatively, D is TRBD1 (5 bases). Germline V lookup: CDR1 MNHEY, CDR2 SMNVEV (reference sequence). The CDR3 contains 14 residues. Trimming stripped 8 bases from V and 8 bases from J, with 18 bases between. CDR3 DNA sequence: TGTGCCAGCGGAAGAGCAGGGTGGGCTGGGGAGCTGTTTTTT. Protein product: CASGRAGWAGELFF.